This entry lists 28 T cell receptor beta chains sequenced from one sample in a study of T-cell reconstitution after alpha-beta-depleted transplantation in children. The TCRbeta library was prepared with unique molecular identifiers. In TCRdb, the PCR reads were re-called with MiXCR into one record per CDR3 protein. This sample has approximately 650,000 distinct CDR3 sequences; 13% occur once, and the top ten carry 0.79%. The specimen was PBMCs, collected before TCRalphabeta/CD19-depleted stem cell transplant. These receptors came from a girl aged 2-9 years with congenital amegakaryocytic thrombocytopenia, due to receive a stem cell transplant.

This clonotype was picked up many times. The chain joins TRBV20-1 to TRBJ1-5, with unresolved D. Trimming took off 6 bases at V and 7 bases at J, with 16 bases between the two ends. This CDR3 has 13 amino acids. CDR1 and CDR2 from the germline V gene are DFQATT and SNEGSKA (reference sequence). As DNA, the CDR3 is TGCAGTGCCACGGTGGGGTCGGGGCAGCCCCAGCATTTT. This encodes CSATVGSGQPQHF.

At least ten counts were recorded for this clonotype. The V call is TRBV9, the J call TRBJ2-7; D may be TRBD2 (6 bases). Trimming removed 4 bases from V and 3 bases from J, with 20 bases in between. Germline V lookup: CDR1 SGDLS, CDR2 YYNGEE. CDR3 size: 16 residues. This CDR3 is CASSPTLASGHYEQYF. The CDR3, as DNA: TGTGCCAGCAGCCCAACCCTAGCGTCTGGGCACTACGAGCAGTACTTC.

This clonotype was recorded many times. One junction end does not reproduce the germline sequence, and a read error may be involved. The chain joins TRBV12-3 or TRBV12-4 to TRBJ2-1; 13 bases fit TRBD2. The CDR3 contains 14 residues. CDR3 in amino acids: CASSSRLAGGIDSF. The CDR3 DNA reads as TGTGCCAGCAGTTCAAGACTAGCGGGAGGTATCGATTCGTTC.

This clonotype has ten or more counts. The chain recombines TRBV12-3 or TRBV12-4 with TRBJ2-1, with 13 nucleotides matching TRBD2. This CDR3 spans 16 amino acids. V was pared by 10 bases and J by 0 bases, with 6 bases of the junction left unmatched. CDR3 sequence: CAIRGTSGNSYNEQFF. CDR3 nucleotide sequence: TGTGCCATCAGGGGGACTAGCGGGAACTCCTACAATGAGCAGTTCTTC.

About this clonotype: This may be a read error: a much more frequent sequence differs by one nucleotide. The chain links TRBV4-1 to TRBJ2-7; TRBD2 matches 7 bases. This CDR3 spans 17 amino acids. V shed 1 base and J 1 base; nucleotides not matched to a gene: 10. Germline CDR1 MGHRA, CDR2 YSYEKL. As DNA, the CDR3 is TGCGCCAGCAGCCAAGTCCACGGCGCTAGCGGATCCTACGAGCAGTACTTC. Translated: CASSQVHGASGSYEQYF.

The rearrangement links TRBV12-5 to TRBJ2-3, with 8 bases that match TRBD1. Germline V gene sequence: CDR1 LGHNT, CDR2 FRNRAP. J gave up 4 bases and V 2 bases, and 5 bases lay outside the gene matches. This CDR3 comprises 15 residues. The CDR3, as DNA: TGTGCTAGTGGTTTGCCTTCAGGGGGCCCAGATACGCAGTATTTT. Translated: CASGLPSGGPDTQYF.

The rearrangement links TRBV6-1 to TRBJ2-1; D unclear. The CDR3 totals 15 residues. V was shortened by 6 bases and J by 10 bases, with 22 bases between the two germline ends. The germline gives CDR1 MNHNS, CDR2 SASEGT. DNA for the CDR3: TGTGCCAGCAGCCTTTCAGTTGCGAGGTTTGGCGAGCAGTTCTTC. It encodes CASSLSVARFGEQFF.

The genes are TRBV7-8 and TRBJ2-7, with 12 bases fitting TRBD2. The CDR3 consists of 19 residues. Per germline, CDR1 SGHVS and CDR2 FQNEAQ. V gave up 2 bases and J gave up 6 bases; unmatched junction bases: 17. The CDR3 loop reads CASSLRSASGRAIGPEQYF. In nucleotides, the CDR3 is TGTGCCAGCAGCTTAAGGTCGGCTAGCGGGAGGGCGATTGGTCCCGAGCAGTACTTC.

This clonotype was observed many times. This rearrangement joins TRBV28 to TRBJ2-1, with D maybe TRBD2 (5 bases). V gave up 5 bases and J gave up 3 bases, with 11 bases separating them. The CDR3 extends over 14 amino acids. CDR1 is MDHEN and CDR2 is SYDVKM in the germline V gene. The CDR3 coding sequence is TGTGCCAGCAGTCCTCCGGGATTCTACAATGAGCAGTTCTTC. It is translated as CASSPPGFYNEQFF.

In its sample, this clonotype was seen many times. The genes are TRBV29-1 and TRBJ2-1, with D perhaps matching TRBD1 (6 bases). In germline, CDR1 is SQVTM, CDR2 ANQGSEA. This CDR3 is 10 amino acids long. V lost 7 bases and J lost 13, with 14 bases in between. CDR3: CSGQQGPQFF. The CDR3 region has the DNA TGCAGCGGGCAACAGGGTCCCCAGTTCTTC.

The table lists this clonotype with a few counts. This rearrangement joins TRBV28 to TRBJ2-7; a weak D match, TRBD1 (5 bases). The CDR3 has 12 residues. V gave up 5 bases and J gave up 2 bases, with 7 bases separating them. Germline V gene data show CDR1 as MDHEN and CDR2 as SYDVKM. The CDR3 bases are TGTGCCAGCAGTGTACAGGCCTACGAGCAGTACTTC. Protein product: CASSVQAYEQYF.

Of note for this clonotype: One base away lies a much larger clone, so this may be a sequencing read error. DNA of the CDR3: TGCGCCAGCAGCTTGTGGATAGCGGGCTACTCCTACAATGAGCAGTTCTTC. Its protein is CASSLWIAGYSYNEQFF. This chain uses TRBV5-1 with TRBJ2-1, with TRBD2 identical over 7 bases. Looked up from germline, CDR1 is SGHRS and CDR2 is YFSETQ. Unmatched junction bases numbered 7, after V lost 1 base and J lost 0 bases. The CDR3 sequence is 17 residues long.

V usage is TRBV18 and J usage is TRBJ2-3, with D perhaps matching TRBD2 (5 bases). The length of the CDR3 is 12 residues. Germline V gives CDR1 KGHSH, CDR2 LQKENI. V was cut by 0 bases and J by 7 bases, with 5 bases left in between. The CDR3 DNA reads TGTGCCAGCTCACCACCGACTAATACGCAGTATTTT. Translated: CASSPPTNTQYF.

The CDR3 DNA reads TGTGCCAGCAGCCCGGGACTAGCGGGCAGGACAGATACGCAGTATTTT. As protein: CASSPGLAGRTDTQYF. The chain has TRBV4-2 and TRBJ2-3; 12 nucleotides match TRBD2. The CDR3 spans 16 residues. Germline V gene data show CDR1 as LGHNA and CDR2 as YNFKEQ. V trimming: 4 bases; J trimming: 3 bases; junction bases outside the gene matches: 5.

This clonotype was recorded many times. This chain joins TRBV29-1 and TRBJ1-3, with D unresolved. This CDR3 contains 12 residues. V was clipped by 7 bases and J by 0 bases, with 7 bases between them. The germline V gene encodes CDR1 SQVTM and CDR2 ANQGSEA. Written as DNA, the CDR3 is TGCAGCGCCTCTTTCTCTGGAAACACCATATATTTT. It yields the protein CSASFSGNTIYF.

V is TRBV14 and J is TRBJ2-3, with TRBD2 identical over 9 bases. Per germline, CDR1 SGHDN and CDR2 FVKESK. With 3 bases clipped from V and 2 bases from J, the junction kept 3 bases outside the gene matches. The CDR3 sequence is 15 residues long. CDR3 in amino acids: CASSHSGRPTDTQYF. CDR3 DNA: TGTGCCAGCAGCCACAGCGGGAGGCCCACAGATACGCAGTATTTT.

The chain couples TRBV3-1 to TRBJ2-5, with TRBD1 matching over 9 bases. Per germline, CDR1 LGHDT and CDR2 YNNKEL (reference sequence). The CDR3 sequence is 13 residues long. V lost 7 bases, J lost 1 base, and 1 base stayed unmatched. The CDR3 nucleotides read TGTGCCAGCATGACAGGGGGCCAAGAGACCCAGTACTTC. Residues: CASMTGGQETQYF.

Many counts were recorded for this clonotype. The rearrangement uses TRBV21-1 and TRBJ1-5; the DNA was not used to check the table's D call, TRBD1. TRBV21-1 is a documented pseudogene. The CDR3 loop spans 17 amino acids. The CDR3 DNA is TGTGCCAGCAGCAAATCGAACAGGGACAACTCCAATCAGCCCCAGCATTTT. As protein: CASSKSNRDNSNQPQHF.

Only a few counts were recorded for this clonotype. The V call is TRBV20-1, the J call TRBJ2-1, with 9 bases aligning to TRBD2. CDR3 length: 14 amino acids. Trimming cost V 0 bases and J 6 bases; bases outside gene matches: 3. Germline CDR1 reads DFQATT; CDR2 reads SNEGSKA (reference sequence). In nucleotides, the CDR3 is TGCAGTGCTAGAGATACTAGCGGGCGCAATGAGCAGTTCTTC. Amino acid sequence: CSARDTSGRNEQFF.

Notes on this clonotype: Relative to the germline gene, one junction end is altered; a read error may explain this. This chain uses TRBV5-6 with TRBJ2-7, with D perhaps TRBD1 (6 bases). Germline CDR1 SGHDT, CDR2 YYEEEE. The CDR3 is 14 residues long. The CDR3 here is CVSSLLGGRYEQYF. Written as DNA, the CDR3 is TGTGTCAGCAGCTTACTAGGGGGAAGGTACGAGCAGTACTTC.

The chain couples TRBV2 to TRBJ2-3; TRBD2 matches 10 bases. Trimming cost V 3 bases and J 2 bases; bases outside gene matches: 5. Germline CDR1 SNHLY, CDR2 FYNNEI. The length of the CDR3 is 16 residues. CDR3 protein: CASSDASGRPTDTQYF. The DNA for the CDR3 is TGTGCCAGCAGTGACGCTAGCGGGAGACCCACAGATACGCAGTATTTT.

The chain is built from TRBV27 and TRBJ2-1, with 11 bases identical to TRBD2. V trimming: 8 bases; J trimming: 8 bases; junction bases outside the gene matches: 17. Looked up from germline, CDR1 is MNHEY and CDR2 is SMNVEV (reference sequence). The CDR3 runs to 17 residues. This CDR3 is CASGTWRASGRKDEQFF. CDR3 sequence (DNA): TGTGCCAGCGGGACTTGGAGGGCTAGCGGGAGGAAAGATGAGCAGTTCTTC.

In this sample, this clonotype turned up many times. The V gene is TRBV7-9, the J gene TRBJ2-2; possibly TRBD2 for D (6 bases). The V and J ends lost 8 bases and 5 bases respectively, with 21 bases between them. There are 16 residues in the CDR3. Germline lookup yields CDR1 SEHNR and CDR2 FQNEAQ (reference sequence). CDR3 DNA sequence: TGTGCCAGCCGGATGAGTAGCGGATTAGGGACCGGGGAGCTGTTTTTT. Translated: CASRMSSGLGTGELFF. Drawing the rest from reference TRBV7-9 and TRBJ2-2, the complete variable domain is DTGVSQNPRHKITKRGQNVTFRCDPISEHNRLYWYRQTLGQGPEFLTYFQNEAQLEKSRLLSDRFSAERPKGSFSTLEIQRTEQGDSAMYLCASRMSSGLGTGELFFGEGSRLTVL.

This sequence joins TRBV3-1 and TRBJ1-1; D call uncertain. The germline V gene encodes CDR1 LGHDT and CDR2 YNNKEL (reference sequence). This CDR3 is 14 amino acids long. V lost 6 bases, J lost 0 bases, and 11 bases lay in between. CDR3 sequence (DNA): TGTGCCAGCAGTGGAACAGCTCTGAACACTGAAGCTTTCTTT. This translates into CASSGTALNTEAFF.

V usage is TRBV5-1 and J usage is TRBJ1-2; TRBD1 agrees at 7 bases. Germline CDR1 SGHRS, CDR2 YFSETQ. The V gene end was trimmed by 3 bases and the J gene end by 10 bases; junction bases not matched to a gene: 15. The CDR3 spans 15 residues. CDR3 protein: CASSSIPLDRLIYTF. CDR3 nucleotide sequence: TGCGCCAGCAGCTCCATACCCCTGGACAGGCTCATCTACACCTTC.

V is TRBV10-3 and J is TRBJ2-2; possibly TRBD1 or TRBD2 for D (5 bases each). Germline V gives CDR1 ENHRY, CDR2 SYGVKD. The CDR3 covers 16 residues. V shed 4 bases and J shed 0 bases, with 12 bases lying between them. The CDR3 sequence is CAISAGTTANTGELFF. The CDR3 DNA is TGTGCCATCAGTGCCGGGACGACCGCGAACACCGGGGAGCTGTTTTTT.

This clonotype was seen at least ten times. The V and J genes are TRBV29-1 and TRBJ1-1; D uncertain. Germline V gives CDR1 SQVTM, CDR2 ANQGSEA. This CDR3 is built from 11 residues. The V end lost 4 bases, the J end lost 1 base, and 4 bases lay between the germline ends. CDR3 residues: CSVGKNTEAFF. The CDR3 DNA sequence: TGCAGCGTTGGTAAGAACACTGAAGCTTTCTTT.

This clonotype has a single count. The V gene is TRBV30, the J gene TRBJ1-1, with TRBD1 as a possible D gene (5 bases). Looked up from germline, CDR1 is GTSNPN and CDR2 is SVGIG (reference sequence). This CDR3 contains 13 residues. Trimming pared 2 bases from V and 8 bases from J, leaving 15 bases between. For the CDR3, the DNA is TGTGCCTGGAGTCTAGTCCGGGACGGAGAAGCTTTCTTT. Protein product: CAWSLVRDGEAFF. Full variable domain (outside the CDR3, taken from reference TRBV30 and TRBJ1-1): SQTIHQWPATLVQPVGSPLSLECTVEGTSNPNLYWYRQAAGRGLQLLFYSVGIGQISSEVPQNLSASRPQDRQFILSSKKLLLSDSGFYLCAWSLVRDGEAFFGQGTRLTVV.